This T cell receptor beta chain is drawn from a study of blood T cell repertoires in COVID-19. The overall study: The samples span acute and convalescent COVID-19 from the United States, Italy and Spain. The analysed material was cDNA or gDNA that came from T cells, B-cell-depleted T cells, or PBMCs.

Residents of 24 US areas, aged about 18 to 89 years, made up the participants. CDR1 is MGHRA and CDR2 is YSYEKL in the germline V gene. V shed 1 base and J 5 bases; nucleotides not matched to a gene: 15. There are 19 residues in the CDR3. In the study's own analysis: Estimates of nucleated cell counts were drawn from the amplification of reference gene primers. Clones were sequenced by immunoSEQ multiplex PCR, and TCRdb holds only the in-frame ones, with some missing. V and J calls and clone size are given by that table; D and trimming were obtained from the DNA. The sample has fewer than 350,000 clones; approximately 81% are singletons.

The TCR sequence derives from a woman aged 45-65 years who had recovered from COVID-19. The chain recombines TRBV4-1 with TRBJ1-4, with 8 bases identical to TRBD1. Sequenced sample: PBMCs or T cells enriched from blood (not recorded which). The CDR3, as DNA: TGCGCCAGCAGCCAAGTGTCAGGGGGCGCGCAGACCATCAATGAAAAACTGTTTTTT. Its translation: CASSQVSGGAQTINEKLFF.